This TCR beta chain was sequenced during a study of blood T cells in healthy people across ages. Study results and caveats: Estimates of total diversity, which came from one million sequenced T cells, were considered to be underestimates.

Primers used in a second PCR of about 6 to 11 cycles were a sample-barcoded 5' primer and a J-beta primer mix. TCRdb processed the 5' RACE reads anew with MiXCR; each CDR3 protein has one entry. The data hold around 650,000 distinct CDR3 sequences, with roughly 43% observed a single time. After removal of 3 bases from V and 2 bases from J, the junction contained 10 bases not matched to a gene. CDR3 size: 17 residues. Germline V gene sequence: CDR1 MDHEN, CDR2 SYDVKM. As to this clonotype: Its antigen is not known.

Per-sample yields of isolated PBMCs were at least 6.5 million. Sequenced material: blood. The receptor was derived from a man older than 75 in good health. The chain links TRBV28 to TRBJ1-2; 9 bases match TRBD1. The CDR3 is CASSFSYRDRANYGYTF. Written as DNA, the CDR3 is TGTGCCAGCAGTTTCTCTTACCGGGACAGGGCCAACTATGGCTACACCTTC.